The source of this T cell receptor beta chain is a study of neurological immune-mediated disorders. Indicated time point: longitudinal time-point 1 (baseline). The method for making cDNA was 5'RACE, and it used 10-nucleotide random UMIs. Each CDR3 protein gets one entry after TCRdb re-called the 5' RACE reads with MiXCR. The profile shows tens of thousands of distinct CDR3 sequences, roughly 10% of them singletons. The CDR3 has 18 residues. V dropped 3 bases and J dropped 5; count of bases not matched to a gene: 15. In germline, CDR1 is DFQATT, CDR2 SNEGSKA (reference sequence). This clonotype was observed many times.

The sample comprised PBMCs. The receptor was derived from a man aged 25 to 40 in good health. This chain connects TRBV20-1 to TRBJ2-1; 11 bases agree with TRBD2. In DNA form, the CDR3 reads TGCAGTGCTAGCACTAGCGGGAGTATTCTCTATCGGGACAATGAGCAGTTCTTC. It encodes CSASTSGSILYRDNEQFF.